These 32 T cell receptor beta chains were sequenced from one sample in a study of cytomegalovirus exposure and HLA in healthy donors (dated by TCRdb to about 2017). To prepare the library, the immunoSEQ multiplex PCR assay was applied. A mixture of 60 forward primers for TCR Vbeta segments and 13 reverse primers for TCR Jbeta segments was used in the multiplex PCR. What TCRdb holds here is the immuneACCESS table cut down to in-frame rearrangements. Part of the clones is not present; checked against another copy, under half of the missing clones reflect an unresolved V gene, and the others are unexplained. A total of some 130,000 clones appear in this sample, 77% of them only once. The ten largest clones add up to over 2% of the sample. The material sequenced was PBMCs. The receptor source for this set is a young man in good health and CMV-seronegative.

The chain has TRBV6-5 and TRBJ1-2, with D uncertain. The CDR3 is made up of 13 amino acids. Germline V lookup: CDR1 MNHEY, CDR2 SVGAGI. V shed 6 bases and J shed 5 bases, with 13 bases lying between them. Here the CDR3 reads CASRPSLTYGYTF. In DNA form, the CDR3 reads TGTGCCAGCAGACCCTCGCTGACTTATGGCTACACCTTC.

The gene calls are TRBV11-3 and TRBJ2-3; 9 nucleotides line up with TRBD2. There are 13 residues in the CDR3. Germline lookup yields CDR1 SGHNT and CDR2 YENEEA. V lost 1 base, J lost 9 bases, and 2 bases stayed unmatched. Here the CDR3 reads CASSLGLAGTQYF. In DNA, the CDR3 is TGTGCCAGCAGCTTAGGTCTAGCGGGGACGCAGTATTTT. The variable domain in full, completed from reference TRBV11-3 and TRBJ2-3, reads EAGVVQSPRYKIIEKKQPVAFWCNPISGHNTLYWYLQNLGQGPELLIRYENEEAVDDSQLPKDRFSAERLKGVDSTLKIQPAELGDSAVYLCASSLGLAGTQYFGPGTRLTVL.

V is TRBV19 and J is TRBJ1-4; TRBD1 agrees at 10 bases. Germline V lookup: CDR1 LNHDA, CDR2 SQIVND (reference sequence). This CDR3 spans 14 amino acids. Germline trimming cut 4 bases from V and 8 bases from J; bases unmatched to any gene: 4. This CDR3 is CASSRGTGVEKLFF. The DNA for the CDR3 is TGTGCCAGTAGTAGGGGGACAGGGGTCGAAAAACTGTTTTTT. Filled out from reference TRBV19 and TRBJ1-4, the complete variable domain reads DGGITQSPKYLFRKEGQNVTLSCEQNLNHDAMYWYRQDPGQGLRLIYYSQIVNDFQKGDIAEGYSVSREKKESFPLTVTSAQKNPTAFYLCASSRGTGVEKLFFGSGTQLSVL.

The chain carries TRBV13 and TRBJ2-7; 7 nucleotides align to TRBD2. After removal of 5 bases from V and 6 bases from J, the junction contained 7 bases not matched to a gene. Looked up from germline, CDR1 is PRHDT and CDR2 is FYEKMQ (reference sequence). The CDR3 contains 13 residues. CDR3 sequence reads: CASSALSSGEQYF. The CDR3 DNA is TGTGCCAGCAGCGCATTATCTAGCGGCGAGCAGTACTTC.

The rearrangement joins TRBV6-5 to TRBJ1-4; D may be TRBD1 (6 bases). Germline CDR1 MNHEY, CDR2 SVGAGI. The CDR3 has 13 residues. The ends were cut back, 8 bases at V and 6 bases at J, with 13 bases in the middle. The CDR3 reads CASSRAGDEKLFF. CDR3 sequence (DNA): TGTGCCAGCTCAAGGGCAGGGGATGAAAAACTGTTTTTT.

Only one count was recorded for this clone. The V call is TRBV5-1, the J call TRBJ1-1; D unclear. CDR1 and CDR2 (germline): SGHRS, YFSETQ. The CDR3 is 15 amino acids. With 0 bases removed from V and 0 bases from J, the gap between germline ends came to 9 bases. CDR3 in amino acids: CASSLDSLLNTEAFF. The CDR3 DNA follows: TGCGCCAGCAGCTTGGACAGTCTCCTGAACACTGAAGCTTTCTTT.

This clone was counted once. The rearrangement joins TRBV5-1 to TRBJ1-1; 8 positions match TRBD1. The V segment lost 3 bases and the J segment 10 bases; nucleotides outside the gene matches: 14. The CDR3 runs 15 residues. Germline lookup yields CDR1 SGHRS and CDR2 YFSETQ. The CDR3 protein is CASSSTGGGSEGAFF. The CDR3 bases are TGCGCCAGCAGCTCTACAGGGGGGGGTTCGGAAGGAGCTTTCTTT.

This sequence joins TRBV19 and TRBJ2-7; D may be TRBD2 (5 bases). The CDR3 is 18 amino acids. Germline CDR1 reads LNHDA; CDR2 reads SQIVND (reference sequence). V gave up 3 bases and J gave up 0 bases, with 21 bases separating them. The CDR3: CASSIPRLDGLSSYEQYF. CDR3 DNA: TGTGCCAGTAGTATCCCCCGCCTCGACGGACTGAGCTCCTACGAGCAGTACTTC.

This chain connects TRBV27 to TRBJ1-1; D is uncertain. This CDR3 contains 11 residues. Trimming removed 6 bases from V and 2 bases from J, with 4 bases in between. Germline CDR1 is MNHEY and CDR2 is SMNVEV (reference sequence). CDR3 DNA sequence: TGTGCCAGCAGCCATAACACTGAAGCTTTCTTT. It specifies CASSHNTEAFF.

The CDR3 coding sequence is TGCGCCAGCAGGACAGGACAGGGACTGAACACTGAAGCTTTCTTT. This codes for CASRTGQGLNTEAFF. V usage is TRBV5-1 and J usage is TRBJ1-1, with 8 bases fitting TRBD1. Germline trimming cut 5 bases from V and 0 bases from J; bases unmatched to any gene: 6. There are 15 residues in the CDR3. Per germline, CDR1 SGHRS and CDR2 YFSETQ. Together with reference TRBV5-1 and TRBJ1-1, the CDR3 gives the full variable domain: KAGVTQTPRYLIKTRGQQVTLSCSPISGHRSVSWYQQTPGQGLQFLFEYFSETQRNKGNFPGRFSGRQFSNSRSEMNVSTLELGDSALYLCASRTGQGLNTEAFFGQGTRLTVV.

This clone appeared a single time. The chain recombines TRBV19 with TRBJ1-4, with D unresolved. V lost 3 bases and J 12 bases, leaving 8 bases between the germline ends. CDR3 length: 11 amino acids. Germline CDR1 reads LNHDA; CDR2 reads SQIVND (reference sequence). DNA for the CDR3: TGTGCCAGTAGTATGGGCTTTCAACTGTTTTTT. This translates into CASSMGFQLFF.

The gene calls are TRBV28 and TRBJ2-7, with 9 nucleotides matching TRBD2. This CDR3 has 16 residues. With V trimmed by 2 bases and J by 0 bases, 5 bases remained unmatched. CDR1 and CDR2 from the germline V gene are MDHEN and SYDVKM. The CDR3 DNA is TGTGCCAGCAGTTTAGCGGCTAGCGGGGCCTCCTACGAGCAGTACTTC. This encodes CASSLAASGASYEQYF.

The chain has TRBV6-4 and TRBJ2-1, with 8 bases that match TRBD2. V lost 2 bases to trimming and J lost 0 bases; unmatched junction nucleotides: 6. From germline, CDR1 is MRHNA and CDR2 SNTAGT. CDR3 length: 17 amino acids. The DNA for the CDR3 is TGTGCCAGCAGTGACCCCGCCGGGACTAGCTCCTACAATGAGCAGTTCTTC. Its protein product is CASSDPAGTSSYNEQFF.

In DNA, the CDR3 is TGCAGTACCTGGACAGGGGACGGCTACACCTTC. It is translated as CSTWTGDGYTF. The V gene is TRBV20-1, the J gene TRBJ1-2; the match to TRBD1 covers 9 bases. Germline values: CDR1 DFQATT, CDR2 SNEGSKA (reference sequence). This CDR3 is built from 11 residues. Losses at the gene ends were 8 bases for V and 8 bases for J; bases not matched to a gene: 6.

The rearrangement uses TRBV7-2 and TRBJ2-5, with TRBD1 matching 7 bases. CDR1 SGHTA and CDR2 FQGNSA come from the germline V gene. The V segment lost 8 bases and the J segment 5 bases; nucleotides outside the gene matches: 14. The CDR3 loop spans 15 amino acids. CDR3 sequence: CASGGGTAFWETQYF. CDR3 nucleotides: TGTGCCAGCGGGGGTGGGACAGCCTTTTGGGAGACCCAGTACTTC.

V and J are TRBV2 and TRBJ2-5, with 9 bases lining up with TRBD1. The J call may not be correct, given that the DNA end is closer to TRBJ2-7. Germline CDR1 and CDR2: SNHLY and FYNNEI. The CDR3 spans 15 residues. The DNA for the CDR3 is TGTGCCAGCAGTGGGGGACAGGGACGAGGTTACGAGCAGTACTTC. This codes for CASSGGQGRGYEQYF.

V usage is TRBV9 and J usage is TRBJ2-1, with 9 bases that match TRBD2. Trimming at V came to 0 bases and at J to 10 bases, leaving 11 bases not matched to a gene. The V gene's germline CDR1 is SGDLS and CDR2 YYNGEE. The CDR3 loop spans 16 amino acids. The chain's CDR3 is CASSVGPGLASFEQFF. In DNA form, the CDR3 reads TGTGCCAGCAGCGTAGGCCCGGGACTAGCTTCATTCGAGCAGTTCTTC.

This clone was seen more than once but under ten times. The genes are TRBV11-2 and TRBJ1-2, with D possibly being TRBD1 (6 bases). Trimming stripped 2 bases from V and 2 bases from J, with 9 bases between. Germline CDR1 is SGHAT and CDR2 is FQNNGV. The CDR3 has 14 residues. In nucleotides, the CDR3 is TGTGCCAGCAGCTTAAGTACAGGGAACTATGGCTACACCTTC. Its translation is CASSLSTGNYGYTF.

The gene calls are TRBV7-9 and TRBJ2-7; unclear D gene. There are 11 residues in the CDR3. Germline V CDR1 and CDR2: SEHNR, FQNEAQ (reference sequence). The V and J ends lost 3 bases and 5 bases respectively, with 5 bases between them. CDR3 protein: CASSFQNEQYF. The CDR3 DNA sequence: TGTGCCAGCAGCTTCCAGAACGAGCAGTACTTC.

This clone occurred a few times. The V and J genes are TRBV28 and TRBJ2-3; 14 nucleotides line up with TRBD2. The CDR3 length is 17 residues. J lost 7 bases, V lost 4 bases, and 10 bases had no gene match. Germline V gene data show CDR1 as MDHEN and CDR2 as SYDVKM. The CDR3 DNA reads TGTGCCAGCAGTTCTTGGACTAGCGGGAGGCGATATAATACGCAGTATTTT. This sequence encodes CASSSWTSGRRYNTQYF. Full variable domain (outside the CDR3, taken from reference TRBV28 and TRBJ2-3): DVKVTQSSRYLVKRTGEKVFLECVQDMDHENMFWYRQDPGLGLRLIYFSYDVKMKEKGDIPEGYSVSREKKERFSLILESASTNQTSMYLCASSSWTSGRRYNTQYFGPGTRLTVL.

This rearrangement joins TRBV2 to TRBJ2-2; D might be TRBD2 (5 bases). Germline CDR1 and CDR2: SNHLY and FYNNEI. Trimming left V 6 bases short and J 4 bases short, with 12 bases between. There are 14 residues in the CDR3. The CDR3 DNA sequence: TGTGCCAGCAGAGAACGGGAACCCACCGGGGAGCTGTTTTTT. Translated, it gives CASREREPTGELFF.

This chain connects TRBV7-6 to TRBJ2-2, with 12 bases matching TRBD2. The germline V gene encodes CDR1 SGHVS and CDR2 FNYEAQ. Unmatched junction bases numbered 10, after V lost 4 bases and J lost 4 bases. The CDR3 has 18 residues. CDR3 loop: CASSSPPPTSGSTGELFF. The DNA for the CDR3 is TGTGCCAGCAGCTCGCCCCCCCCGACTAGCGGGAGCACCGGGGAGCTGTTTTTT.

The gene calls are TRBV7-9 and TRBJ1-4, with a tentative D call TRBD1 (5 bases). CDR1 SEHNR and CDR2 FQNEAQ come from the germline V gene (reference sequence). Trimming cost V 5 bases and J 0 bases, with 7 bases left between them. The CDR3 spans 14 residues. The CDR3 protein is CASSEQATNEKLFF. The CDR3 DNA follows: TGTGCCAGCAGCGAACAGGCAACTAATGAAAAACTGTTTTTT.

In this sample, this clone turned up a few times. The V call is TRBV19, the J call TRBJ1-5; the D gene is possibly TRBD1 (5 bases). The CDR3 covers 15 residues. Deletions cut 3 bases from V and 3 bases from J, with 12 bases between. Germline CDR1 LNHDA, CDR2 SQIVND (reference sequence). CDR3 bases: TGTGCCAGTAGTATCGGAACAGGCTTCAATCAGCCCCAGCATTTT. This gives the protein CASSIGTGFNQPQHF.

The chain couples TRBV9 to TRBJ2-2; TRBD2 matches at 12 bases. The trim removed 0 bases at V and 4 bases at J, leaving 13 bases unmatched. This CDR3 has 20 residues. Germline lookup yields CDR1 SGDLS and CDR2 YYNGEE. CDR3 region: CASSVGGASGRATITGELFF. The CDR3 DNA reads TGTGCCAGCAGCGTAGGAGGGGCTAGCGGGAGGGCCACTATCACCGGGGAGCTGTTTTTT.

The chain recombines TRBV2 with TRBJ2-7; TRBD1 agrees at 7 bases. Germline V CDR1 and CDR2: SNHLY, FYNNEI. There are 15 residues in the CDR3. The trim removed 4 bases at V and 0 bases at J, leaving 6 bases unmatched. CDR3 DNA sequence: TGTGCCAGCAGTGGTAGGGACAGCTTCTCCTACGAGCAGTACTTC. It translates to CASSGRDSFSYEQYF.

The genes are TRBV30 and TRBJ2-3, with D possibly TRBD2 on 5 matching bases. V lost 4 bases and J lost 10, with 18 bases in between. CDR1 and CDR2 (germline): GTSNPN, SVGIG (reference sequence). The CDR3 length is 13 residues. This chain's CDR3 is CAWTHTGGSPQYF. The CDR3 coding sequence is TGTGCCTGGACTCATACCGGAGGTTCGCCGCAGTATTTT. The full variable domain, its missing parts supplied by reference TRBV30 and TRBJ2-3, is SQTIHQWPATLVQPVGSPLSLECTVEGTSNPNLYWYRQAAGRGLQLLFYSVGIGQISSEVPQNLSASRPQDRQFILSSKKLLLSDSGFYLCAWTHTGGSPQYFGPGTRLTVL.

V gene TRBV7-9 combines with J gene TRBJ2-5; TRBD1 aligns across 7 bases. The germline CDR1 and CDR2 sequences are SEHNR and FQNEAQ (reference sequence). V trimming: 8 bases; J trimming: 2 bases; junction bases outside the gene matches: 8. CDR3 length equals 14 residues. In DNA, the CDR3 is TGTGCCAGCTCCCGAGGGGGCGGACAAGAGACCCAGTACTTC. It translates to CASSRGGGQETQYF.

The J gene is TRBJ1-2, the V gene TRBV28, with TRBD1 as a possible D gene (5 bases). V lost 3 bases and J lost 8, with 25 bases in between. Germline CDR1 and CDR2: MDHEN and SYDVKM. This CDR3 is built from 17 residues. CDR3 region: CASSFWGGTVGLRGYTF. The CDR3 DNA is TGTGCCAGCAGTTTTTGGGGAGGGACGGTGGGCCTAAGAGGCTACACCTTC.

CDR3 DNA sequence: TGCGCCAGCAGCCCCGGGGAAGGGGGCGGAGAGACCCAGTACTTC. Protein sequence: CASSPGEGGGETQYF. The rearrangement uses TRBV5-1 and TRBJ2-5; TRBD1 agrees at 7 bases. With V trimmed by 4 bases and J by 4 bases, 10 bases remained unmatched. Germline values: CDR1 SGHRS, CDR2 YFSETQ. The CDR3 covers 15 residues.

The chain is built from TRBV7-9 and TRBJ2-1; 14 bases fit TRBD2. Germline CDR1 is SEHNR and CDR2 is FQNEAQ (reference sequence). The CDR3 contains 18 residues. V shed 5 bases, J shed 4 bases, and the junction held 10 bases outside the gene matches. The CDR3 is CASSPGLAGGPTYNEQFF. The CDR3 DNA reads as TGTGCCAGCAGCCCCGGACTAGCGGGAGGCCCGACGTACAATGAGCAGTTCTTC.

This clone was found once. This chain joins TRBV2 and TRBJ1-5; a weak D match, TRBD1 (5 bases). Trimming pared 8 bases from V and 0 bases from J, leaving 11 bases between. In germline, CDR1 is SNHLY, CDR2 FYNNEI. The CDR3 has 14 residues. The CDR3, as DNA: TGTGCCAGCTGCAGGGCTTATAGCAATCAGCCCCAGCATTTT. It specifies CASCRAYSNQPQHF.